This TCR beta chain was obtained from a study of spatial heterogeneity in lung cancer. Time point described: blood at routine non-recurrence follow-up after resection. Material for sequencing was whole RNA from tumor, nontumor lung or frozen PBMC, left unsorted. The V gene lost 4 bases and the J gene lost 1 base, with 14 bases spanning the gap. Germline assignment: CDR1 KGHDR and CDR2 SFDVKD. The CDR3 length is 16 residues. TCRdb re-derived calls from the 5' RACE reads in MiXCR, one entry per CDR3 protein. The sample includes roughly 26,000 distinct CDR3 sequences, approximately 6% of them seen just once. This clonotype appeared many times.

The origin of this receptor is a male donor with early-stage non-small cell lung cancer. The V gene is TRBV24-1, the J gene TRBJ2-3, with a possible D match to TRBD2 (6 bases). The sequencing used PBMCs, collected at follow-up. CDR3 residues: CATSDRRGDRTDTQYF. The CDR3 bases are TGTGCCACCAGTGACCGGAGGGGTGATCGCACAGATACGCAGTATTTT.